A single sample gave rise to the 19 T cell receptor beta chains below, sequenced in a study of cytomegalovirus exposure and HLA in healthy donors. With 60 Vbeta and 13 Jbeta primers, the PCR was carried out. Libraries were prepared by immunoSEQ multiplex PCR; TCRdb keeps only in-frame clonotypes and omits some of them. The sample consists of 140,000 to 150,000 clones, roughly 80% of them appearing once. The sequenced sample consisted of PBMCs. The receptors were gathered from a man between 35 and 55 years old in good health and CMV-seropositive.

The chain recombines TRBV7-9 with TRBJ2-3; D might be TRBD1 (6 bases). The CDR3 length is 15 residues. The V gene's germline CDR1 is SEHNR and CDR2 FQNEAQ (reference sequence). V lost 1 base, J lost 2 bases, and 10 bases lay in between. For the CDR3, the DNA is TGTGCCAGCAGCTTAGTGGACAGATACACAGATACGCAGTATTTT. It encodes CASSLVDRYTDTQYF.

V gene TRBV6-5 combines with J gene TRBJ2-1; tentative D call: TRBD2 (6 bases). CDR1 is MNHEY, CDR2 SVGAGI, per germline. V lost 4 bases, J lost 6 bases, and 13 bases lay in between. The CDR3 is 14 amino acids. The CDR3 DNA sequence: TGTGCCAGCAGTTCCATAGCGGTCAGCAATGAGCAGTTCTTC. Residues: CASSSIAVSNEQFF.

This rearrangement joins TRBV19 to TRBJ1-4; weak D call: TRBD1 (5 bases). The CDR3 covers 15 residues. The V end lost 4 bases, the J end lost 8 bases, and 17 bases lay between the germline ends. Germline V gene data show CDR1 as LNHDA and CDR2 as SQIVND (reference sequence). DNA of the CDR3: TGTGCCAGTAGTACGCTCGGGGGAGGTCGGGAAAAACTGTTTTTT. This encodes CASSTLGGGREKLFF.

The V gene is TRBV7-2, the J gene TRBJ2-7; D may be TRBD2 (6 bases). Per the germline V gene, CDR1 is SGHTA and CDR2 is FQGNSA. The CDR3 has 15 residues. The germline V and J ends were trimmed by 6 bases and 0 bases, with 15 bases remaining between them. CDR3 bases: TGTGCCAGCAGTTTATACGGGAGTAGCTCCTACGAGCAGTACTTC. This encodes CASSLYGSSSYEQYF.

This chain uses TRBV10-3 with TRBJ2-3; TRBD2 aligns across 11 bases. The CDR3 loop spans 16 amino acids. CDR1 and CDR2 from the germline V gene are ENHRY and SYGVKD. The V and J ends lost 11 bases and 2 bases, in that order; junction bases with no gene match: 12. The CDR3 DNA sequence: TGTGCCTCGGGCCCCACTAGCGGGGGAGTCACAGATACGCAGTATTTT. This sequence encodes CASGPTSGGVTDTQYF.

The chain links TRBV28 to TRBJ1-2, with 7 nucleotides matching TRBD1. Germline CDR1 MDHEN, CDR2 SYDVKM. J lost 4 bases, V lost 8 bases, and 10 bases had no gene match. This CDR3 contains 14 residues. As DNA, the CDR3 is TGTGCCAGCGGATTCCGGGACAGCCTCTATGGCTACACCTTC. It specifies CASGFRDSLYGYTF.

This chain connects TRBV7-8 to TRBJ2-6; 8 bases agree with TRBD2. The CDR3 contains 20 residues. The J segment lost 0 bases and the V segment lost 4 bases, leaving 14 bases of the junction unmatched. Germline V gene sequence: CDR1 SGHVS, CDR2 FQNEAQ. The CDR3 protein is CASSSPWREASSSGANVLTF. The CDR3 coding sequence is TGTGCCAGCAGCTCCCCTTGGCGGGAGGCCTCAAGCTCTGGGGCCAACGTCCTGACTTTC.

This chain links TRBV15 with TRBJ1-4, with TRBD1 matching 10 bases. Trimming cost V 1 base and J 8 bases; bases outside gene matches: 4. CDR3 length: 15 amino acids. Per germline, CDR1 LNHNV and CDR2 YYDKDF (reference sequence). The CDR3 nucleotides are TGTGCCACCAGCAGAGGGGACAGGGGACGGGAAAAACTGTTTTTT. Amino acids: CATSRGDRGREKLFF.

This chain joins TRBV4-2 and TRBJ2-7; 11 positions agree with TRBD2. V lost 1 base, J lost 4 bases, and 6 bases stayed unmatched. Germline lookup yields CDR1 LGHNA and CDR2 YNFKEQ. This CDR3 is built from 16 residues. The CDR3 bases are TGTGCCAGCAGCCAAGGCACCGGGACTAGCGGTTACGAGCAGTACTTC. Translating it yields CASSQGTGTSGYEQYF.

This clone was recorded once. The rearrangement uses TRBV27 and TRBJ2-2, with 7 positions matching TRBD2. Germline-derived CDR1 and CDR2 are MNHEY and SMNVEV (reference sequence). The CDR3 loop spans 16 amino acids. V lost 5 bases and J lost 4; bases outside the gene matches: 10. Here the CDR3 reads CASSLSSGPFTGELFF. The CDR3 DNA is TGTGCCAGCAGTCTTTCTAGCGGCCCCTTCACCGGGGAGCTGTTTTTT.

The V and J genes are TRBV5-6 and TRBJ2-2; tentatively, D is TRBD2 (6 bases). The CDR3 is 16 amino acids. Germline lookup yields CDR1 SGHDT and CDR2 YYEEEE. With 1 base removed from V and 4 bases from J, the gap between germline ends came to 14 bases. CDR3 in amino acids: CASSLNAGRGTGELFF. DNA for the CDR3: TGTGCCAGCAGCTTGAATGCCGGGAGAGGCACCGGGGAGCTGTTTTTT.

The chain carries TRBV7-9 and TRBJ2-1, with D possibly TRBD1 on 6 matching bases. This CDR3 contains 12 residues. V was pared by 0 bases and J by 9 bases, with 6 bases between. Germline CDR1 and CDR2: SEHNR and FQNEAQ (reference sequence). The chain's CDR3 is CASSLAGGEQFF. The DNA for the CDR3 is TGTGCCAGCAGCTTAGCAGGGGGTGAGCAGTTCTTC.

The V call is TRBV4-2, the J call TRBJ1-5, with D unresolved. There are 11 residues in the CDR3. CDR1 LGHNA and CDR2 YNFKEQ come from the germline V gene. The V and J ends lost 7 bases and 3 bases respectively, with 4 bases between them. CDR3 protein: CASTLNQPQHF. CDR3 DNA: TGTGCCAGCACCCTCAATCAGCCCCAGCATTTT.

This clone was observed a handful of times. The J gene is TRBJ1-1, the V gene TRBV18, with no clear D. The CDR3 contains 15 residues. In germline, CDR1 is KGHSH, CDR2 LQKENI. V was pared by 2 bases and J by 0 bases, with 10 bases between. CDR3: CASSPDGTLNTEAFF. CDR3 DNA: TGTGCCAGCTCACCAGATGGTACACTGAACACTGAAGCTTTCTTT. Looking up the rest from reference TRBV18 and TRBJ1-1 gives the full variable domain: NAGVMQNPRHLVRRRGQEARLRCSPMKGHSHVYWYRQLPEEGLKFMVYLQKENIIDESGMPKERFSAEFPKEGPSILRIQQVVRGDSAAYFCASSPDGTLNTEAFFGQGTRLTVV.

The V gene is TRBV12-5, the J gene TRBJ1-2; TRBD1 might be the D (6 bases). Deletions cut 2 bases from V and 10 bases from J, with 11 bases between. The CDR3 is 12 residues long. In germline, CDR1 is LGHNT, CDR2 FRNRAP. CDR3 nucleotides: TGTGCTAGTGGTTTGAGCGCAGGGGACTACACCTTC. Amino acid sequence: CASGLSAGDYTF. The variable domain in full, with the rest retrieved from reference TRBV12-5 and TRBJ1-2, is DARVTQTPRHKVTEMGQEVTMRCQPILGHNTVFWYRQTMMQGLELLAYFRNRAPLDDSGMPKDRFSAEMPDATLATLKIQPSEPRDSAVYFCASGLSAGDYTFGSGTRLTVV.

The V and J genes are TRBV12-5 and TRBJ2-7, with 7 positions matching TRBD2. Per germline, CDR1 LGHNT and CDR2 FRNRAP. V lost 0 bases, J lost 2 bases, and 13 bases stayed unmatched. CDR3 length equals 18 residues. CDR3 DNA: TGTGCTAGTGGTTTGGTACGGTCTAGCGGTCCTTCCCCCTACGAGCAGTACTTC. This sequence encodes CASGLVRSSGPSPYEQYF.

The chain uses TRBV6-1 and TRBJ1-2, with TRBD1 identical over 8 bases. Germline values: CDR1 MNHNS, CDR2 SASEGT. V lost 3 bases, J lost 8 bases, and 11 bases stayed unmatched. The CDR3 loop spans 15 amino acids. This chain's CDR3 is CASSDAGGATHGYTF. As DNA, the CDR3 is TGTGCCAGCAGTGACGCAGGGGGCGCGACTCACGGCTACACCTTC.

J is TRBJ1-4 and V is TRBV7-2; unclear D gene. V lost 5 bases and J 2 bases, leaving 9 bases between the germline ends. This CDR3 has 14 residues. The germline gives CDR1 SGHTA, CDR2 FQGNSA. The CDR3 is CASSPGFTNEKLFF. CDR3 DNA: TGTGCCAGCAGCCCCGGGTTCACTAATGAAAAACTGTTTTTT.

This clone was seen only once. The rearrangement links TRBV19 to TRBJ2-7; D is perhaps TRBD1 (6 bases). Germline V gives CDR1 LNHDA, CDR2 SQIVND (reference sequence). V shed 7 bases and J shed 3 bases, with 16 bases lying between them. The CDR3 sequence is 14 residues long. The CDR3 bases are TGTGCCAGTACCACCAAGACAGGAGACTACGAGCAGTACTTC. Its translation is CASTTKTGDYEQYF.